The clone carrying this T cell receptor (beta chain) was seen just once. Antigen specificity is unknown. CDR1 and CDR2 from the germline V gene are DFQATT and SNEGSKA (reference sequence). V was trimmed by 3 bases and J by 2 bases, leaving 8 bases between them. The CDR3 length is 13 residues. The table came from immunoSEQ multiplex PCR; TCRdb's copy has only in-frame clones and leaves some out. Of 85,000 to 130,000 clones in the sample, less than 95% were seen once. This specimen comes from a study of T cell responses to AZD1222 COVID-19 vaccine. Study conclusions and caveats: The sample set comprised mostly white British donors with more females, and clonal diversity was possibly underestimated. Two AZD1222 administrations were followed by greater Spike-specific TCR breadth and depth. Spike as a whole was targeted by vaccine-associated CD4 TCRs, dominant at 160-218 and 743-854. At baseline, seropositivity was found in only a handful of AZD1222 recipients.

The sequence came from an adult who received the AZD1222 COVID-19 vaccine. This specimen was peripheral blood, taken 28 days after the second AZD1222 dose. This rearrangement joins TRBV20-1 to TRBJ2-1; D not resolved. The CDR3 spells CSASLRTYNEQFF. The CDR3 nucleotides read TGCAGTGCTAGTCTTAGAACCTACAATGAGCAGTTCTTC.